One T cell receptor (beta chain) is described in this entry. Its antigen is undetermined. Germline V gives CDR1 LNHDA, CDR2 SQIVND (reference sequence). The CDR3 length is 16 residues. The V gene lost 3 bases and the J gene lost 2 bases, with 16 bases spanning the gap. Repertoires were generated with immunoSEQ multiplex PCR, while TCRdb's copy carries only in-frame clones and drops some. Of some 170,000 clones listed, 85% to 90% are singletons. The data originate from a study of T cell responses to AZD1222 COVID-19 vaccine. Points from the study as a whole: Two AZD1222 administrations were followed by greater Spike-specific TCR breadth and depth. As reported, nearly half of all spike-specific TCRs target variant regions that are unmutated.

This sequence joins TRBV19 and TRBJ2-5; the D gene is possibly TRBD1 (6 bases). The source of this sequence is an adult who received the MenACWY meningococcal vaccine as a control. Specimen: peripheral blood, collected 28 days after the second dose of the MenACWY control vaccine. The DNA for the CDR3 is TGTGCCAGTAGTATCTCAAGCAGGGGTGGGCAAGAGACCCAGTACTTC. Translating gives CASSISSRGGQETQYF.